This T cell receptor beta chain was sequenced in a study of early T cells in non-severe SARS-CoV-2 infection. Comment on this clonotype: The antigen is unknown.

TCRdb called the 5' RACE reads again in MiXCR, with one record for every CDR3 protein. Among 66,000 or so distinct CDR3 sequences listed, 9.5% to 14% were seen once. Study-wide findings and caveats: VDJdb matching favored anti-spike CD8 responses, missing private and CD4 specificities.

The CDR3 loop spans 16 amino acids. V dropped 5 bases and J dropped 0; count of bases not matched to a gene: 7. V and J are TRBV12-3 or TRBV12-4 and TRBJ1-1; 9 bases agree with TRBD1. Material for sequencing was whole blood. The clonotype comes from an adult who was a healthcare worker with PCR-confirmed SARS-CoV-2 infection or an uninfected control (not recorded which). CDR3 coding DNA: TGTGCCAGCAGTCGCGGACAGGGGCTAATGAACACTGAAGCTTTCTTT. Amino acid sequence: CASSRGQGLMNTEAFF.